This T cell receptor beta chain is drawn from a study of blood T cell repertoires in COVID-19. In the study overall: T cells, B-cell-depleted T cells, or PBMCs supplied cDNA or gDNA.

Profiling relied on immunoSEQ multiplex PCR, and the TCRdb table lists in-frame clones only, not all of them. Among 150,000 to 180,000 clones listed, roughly 84% were seen once. CDR1 and CDR2 from the germline V gene are DFQATT and SNEGSKA (reference sequence). Losses at the gene ends were 3 bases for V and 4 bases for J; bases not matched to a gene: 4. CDR3 length: 13 amino acids. Sequencing was carried out using peripheral blood. The clonotype originates from a woman between 55 and 75 years old with COVID-19, enrolled during active disease. The rearrangement links TRBV20-1 to TRBJ2-3, with TRBD2 matching over 7 bases. The CDR3 sequence is CSASSGGADTQYF. The CDR3 DNA reads TGCAGTGCTAGTTCGGGAGGAGCAGATACGCAGTATTTT.